This TCR beta chain was profiled in a study of cytomegalovirus exposure and HLA in healthy donors. Study-wide background: Among a few hundred genotyped donors, approximately 80% fell in the Caucasian-associated ancestry cluster. Study observations and caveats: Association of fewer than 20,000 TCR beta sequences with HLA alleles was found at 0.05 false discovery rate in a later analysis. A later look showed TCR association rates differing by HLA locus, highest for DRB1 and lowest for HLA-C.

This CDR3 has 15 amino acids. Germline V lookup: CDR1 SEHNR, CDR2 FQNEAQ (reference sequence). PCR used 60 Vbeta primers and 13 Jbeta primers. Libraries were prepared by immunoSEQ multiplex PCR; TCRdb keeps only in-frame clonotypes and omits some of them. The sample contains under 150,000 clones, 78% of which appear only once. A word on this clone: Its target is not known. One junction end disagrees with the germline gene, perhaps due to a read error.

The sample was PBMCs. This receptor was identified in a woman aged 40 to 50 in good health and CMV-seronegative. This chain joins TRBV7-9 and TRBJ2-1, with D perhaps matching TRBD1 (7 bases). CDR3 coding DNA: TGTGCCAGCAGCCCAGGCGGGACAGCCTATAATGAGCAGTTCTTC. Translation gives CASSPGGTAYNEQFF.